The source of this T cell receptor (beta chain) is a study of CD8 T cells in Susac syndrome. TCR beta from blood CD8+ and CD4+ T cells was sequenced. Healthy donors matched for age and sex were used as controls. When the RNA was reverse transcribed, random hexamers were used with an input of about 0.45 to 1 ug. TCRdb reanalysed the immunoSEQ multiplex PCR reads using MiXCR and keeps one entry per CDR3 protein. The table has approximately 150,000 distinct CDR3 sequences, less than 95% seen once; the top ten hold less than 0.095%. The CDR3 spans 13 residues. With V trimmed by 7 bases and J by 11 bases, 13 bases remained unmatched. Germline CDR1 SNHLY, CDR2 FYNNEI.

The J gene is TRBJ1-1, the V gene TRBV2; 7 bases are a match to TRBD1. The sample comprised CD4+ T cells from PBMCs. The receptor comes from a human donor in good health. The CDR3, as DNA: TGTGCCAGCAAATTACAGGGGTCCAGTGAGGCTTTCTTT. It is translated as CASKLQGSSEAFF.